These 11 T cell receptor beta chains were sequenced from one sample in a study of PD-L1 blockade in urothelial cancer. The repertoire was sequenced with immunoSEQ multiplex PCR; TCRdb's copy has only in-frame clones and lacks some. The sample records 35,000 to 40,000 clones, roughly four fifths being singletons. The source was PBMCs, collected around atezolizumab (anti-PD-L1) treatment. Receptors originate from a man between 60 and 75 years old with urothelial cancer.

V and J are TRBV18 and TRBJ2-5; 7 positions agree with TRBD1. The J segment lost 2 bases and the V segment lost 6 bases, leaving 3 bases of the junction unmatched. Germline V gene lookup returns CDR1 KGHSH and CDR2 LQKENI. The CDR3 consists of 13 residues. CDR3 DNA: TGTGCCAGCTCGCTGGGACAGCAAGAGACCCAGTACTTC. Translation gives CASSLGQQETQYF.

This clone showed up just a few times. The genes are TRBV27 and TRBJ2-1; 13 nucleotides line up with TRBD2. Germline V gene lookup returns CDR1 MNHEY and CDR2 SMNVEV (reference sequence). The CDR3 has 15 amino acids. The V and J ends lost 3 bases and 9 bases, in that order; junction bases with no gene match: 5. The CDR3 is CASSFVTSGGGEQFF. DNA for the CDR3: TGTGCCAGCAGTTTTGTTACTAGCGGGGGGGGTGAGCAGTTCTTC.

The rearrangement uses TRBV4-1 and TRBJ2-2; 8 nucleotides match TRBD2. With 0 bases clipped from V and 4 bases from J, the junction kept 4 bases outside the gene matches. The CDR3 sequence is 16 residues long. Germline CDR1 MGHRA, CDR2 YSYEKL. The CDR3 region is CASSQEGTSGTGELFF. The CDR3, as DNA: TGCGCCAGCAGCCAAGAAGGAACTAGCGGCACCGGGGAGCTGTTTTTT.

This sequence joins TRBV28 and TRBJ2-5; 7 nucleotides agree with TRBD1. This CDR3 has 14 amino acids. The V segment lost 4 bases and the J segment 3 bases; nucleotides outside the gene matches: 5. The germline gives CDR1 MDHEN, CDR2 SYDVKM. The CDR3 sequence: CASSWLGTEETQYF. CDR3 nucleotide sequence: TGTGCCAGCAGTTGGTTAGGGACAGAAGAGACCCAGTACTTC. The full variable domain, in which reference TRBV28 and TRBJ2-5 provide the parts outside the CDR3, is DVKVTQSSRYLVKRTGEKVFLECVQDMDHENMFWYRQDPGLGLRLIYFSYDVKMKEKGDIPEGYSVSREKKERFSLILESASTNQTSMYLCASSWLGTEETQYFGPGTRLLVL.

This chain links TRBV5-5 with TRBJ2-1; 8 bases match TRBD1. Germline V gene data show CDR1 as SGHKS and CDR2 as YYEKEE (reference sequence). Trimming took 0 bases from V and 2 from J; bases not matched to a gene: 4. The CDR3 totals 16 residues. CDR3 sequence reads: CASSLASGGTYNEQFF. CDR3 DNA sequence: TGTGCCAGCAGCTTGGCCTCAGGGGGCACCTACAATGAGCAGTTCTTC.

The chain employs TRBV29-1 and TRBJ2-1; 8 bases are shared with TRBD2. With 6 bases clipped from V and 6 bases from J, the junction kept 10 bases outside the gene matches. The length of the CDR3 is 14 residues. The germline CDR1 and CDR2 sequences are SQVTM and ANQGSEA. The CDR3 is CSVAGDQSGNEQFF. DNA of the CDR3: TGCAGCGTAGCGGGGGATCAATCTGGCAATGAGCAGTTCTTC.

This chain links TRBV6-5 with TRBJ1-2, with 9 positions matching TRBD1. The germline V gene has CDR1 MNHEY and CDR2 SVGAGI. The junction had 9 bases not matched to a gene; V was cut back by 9 bases and J by 4 bases. CDR3 length equals 14 residues. The CDR3 protein is CASFSTGGSYGYTF. In nucleotides, the CDR3 is TGTGCCAGTTTCTCTACAGGGGGCTCCTATGGCTACACCTTC.

The chain employs TRBV6-1 and TRBJ2-3, with D unclear. Germline V gene sequence: CDR1 MNHNS, CDR2 SASEGT. The V end was cut by 11 bases, the J end by 0 bases, with 9 bases between. CDR3 size: 12 residues. The CDR3 sequence: CAVTLSTDTQYF. The CDR3, as DNA: TGTGCCGTCACTCTTAGCACAGATACGCAGTATTTT.

The chain recombines TRBV7-7 with TRBJ2-1; D is possibly TRBD1 (6 bases). The V and J ends lost 4 bases and 5 bases respectively, with 15 bases between them. The germline gives CDR1 SSHAT, CDR2 FNYEAQ (reference sequence). The CDR3 length is 15 residues. CDR3 DNA: TGTGCCAGCAGCTCGGACCCGACAGGAGACAATGAGCAGTTCTTC. Its protein product is CASSSDPTGDNEQFF. The entire variable domain, with the rest obtained from reference TRBV7-7 and TRBJ2-1, is as follows: GAGVSQSPRYKVTKRGQDVTLRCDPISSHATLYWYQQALGQGPEFLTYFNYEAQPDKSGLPSDRFSAERPEGSISTLTIQRTEQRDSAMYRCASSSDPTGDNEQFFGPGTRLTVL.

The chain recombines TRBV5-1 with TRBJ2-1; no reliable D call. The length of the CDR3 is 14 residues. Germline values: CDR1 SGHRS, CDR2 YFSETQ. Trimming shortened V by 3 bases and J by 4 bases, and 11 bases separated the two germline ends. In DNA form, the CDR3 reads TGCGCCAGCAGCTCGAGTCCCCTGTACAATGAGCAGTTCTTC. It translates to CASSSSPLYNEQFF.

This chain uses TRBV10-2 with TRBJ2-2; 9 bases agree with TRBD2. The germline gives CDR1 WSHSY, CDR2 SAAADI. This CDR3 contains 18 residues. V was clipped by 6 bases and J by 7 bases; unmatched bases: 18. Here the CDR3 reads CASSHPPGGGAGYGELFF. CDR3 DNA sequence: TGCGCCAGCAGCCACCCCCCTGGCGGGGGGGCTGGTTACGGGGAGCTGTTTTTT.